The clone carrying this TCR beta chain was seen repeatedly, ten times or more. This record belongs to a study of tumor-infiltrating lymphocytes in primary liver carcinoma. Study information: Donors underwent surgery for histopathologically diagnosed primary liver carcinoma.

The germline CDR1 and CDR2 sequences are SGHVS and FQNEAQ. This CDR3 is 13 amino acids long. The V end was cut by 1 base, the J end by 3 bases, with 7 bases between. For blood RNA, unsorted whole blood served as the source, and germline DNA was extracted too. Priming with a constant-region primer yielded TCR beta cDNA from about 450 ng total RNA. ARM-PCR was slightly modified, and three nested multiplex PCR rounds with it gave rise to the TCR beta libraries. For approximately 11 cycles apiece, the opening two PCR rounds ran with TRBV1-TRBV30 forward primers and a C-beta reverse primer. Via MiXCR, TCRdb re-called the multiplex PCR reads, giving one row per CDR3 protein. Among hundreds of thousands of distinct CDR3 sequences, 45% to 70% were seen once, and the ten largest hold approximately 17%.

The TCR comes from a woman in her 30s with primary liver carcinoma and hepatitis B virus infection. Sequencing input: peripheral blood. The chain couples TRBV7-8 to TRBJ2-7; D remains unclear. CDR3 DNA sequence: TGTGCCAGCAGCTTAGTCCTAAACTACGAGCAGTACTTC. This encodes CASSLVLNYEQYF.